This TCR beta chain was sequenced during a study of CD8 T cells in Susac syndrome. The T cells that were sequenced for TCR beta were CD8+ and CD4+ cells from blood. The V and J ends lost 5 bases and 7 bases respectively, with 18 bases between them. Germline V gene sequence: CDR1 MNHEY, CDR2 SMNVEV (reference sequence). This CDR3 has 15 amino acids. RNA amounts of 0.5 to 1 ug underwent reverse transcription with random hexamers. Amplification of TCR beta CDR3 was carried out by immunoSEQ multiplex PCR, which covered 54 Vbeta and 13 Jbeta segments. TCRdb called the immunoSEQ multiplex PCR reads again in MiXCR, with one record for every CDR3 protein. The top ten clones hold roughly 0.3% of a sample with 100,000 to 150,000 distinct CDR3 sequences, approximately 95% of them seen once.

Sequenced sample: CD8+ T cells from PBMCs. The receptor comes from a human donor with multiple sclerosis. This chain joins TRBV27 and TRBJ2-1; D assignment may be TRBD1 or TRBD2 (7 bases each). In DNA, the CDR3 is TGTGCCAGCAGTGTAACAGGGGAGGGGATGAATGAGCAGTTCTTC. As protein: CASSVTGEGMNEQFF.